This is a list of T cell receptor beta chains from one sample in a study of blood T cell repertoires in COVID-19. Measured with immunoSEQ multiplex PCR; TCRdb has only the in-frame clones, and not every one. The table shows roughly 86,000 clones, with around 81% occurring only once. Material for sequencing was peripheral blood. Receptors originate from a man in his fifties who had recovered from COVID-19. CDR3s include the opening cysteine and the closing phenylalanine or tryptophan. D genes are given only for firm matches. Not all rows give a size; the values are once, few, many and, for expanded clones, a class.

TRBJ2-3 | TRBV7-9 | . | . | TGTGCCAGCAGCGCGAGCACAGATACGCAGTATTTT | CASSASTDTQYF
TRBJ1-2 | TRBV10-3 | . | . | TGTGCCGTCAGGGGAGAATCCGCCTATGGCTACACCTTC | CAVRGESAYGYTF
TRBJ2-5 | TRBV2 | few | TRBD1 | TGTGCCAGCAGTGAAGTGGGGGACAGGTACCAAGAGACCCAGTACTTC | CASSEVGDRYQETQYF
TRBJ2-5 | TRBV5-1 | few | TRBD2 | TGCGCCAGCAGCTCCGGGGGGGCCCAAGAGACCCAGTACTTC | CASSSGGAQETQYF
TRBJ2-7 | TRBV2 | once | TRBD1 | TGTGCCAGCAAGGGGGCCTACTACGAGCAATACTTC | CASKGAYYEQYF
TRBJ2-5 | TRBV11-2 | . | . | TGTGCCAGCAGCCCTCTCCCGGGACGGAGAAGAGGGGGAGAGACCCAGTACTTC | CASSPLPGRRRGGETQYF
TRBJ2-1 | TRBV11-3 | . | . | TGTGCCAGCAGCCCCCGATCCAACGGGGGGCCCAGTCTAGCTGAGCAGTTCTTC | CASSPRSNGGPSLAEQFF
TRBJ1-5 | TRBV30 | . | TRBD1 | TGTGCCTGGAGTACACAGGGGAATCAGCCCCAGCATTTT | CAWSTQGNQPQHF
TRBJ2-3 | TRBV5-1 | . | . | TGCGCCAGCAGCCCCAGGGTGTCAGAACCCACAGATACGCAGTATTTT | CASSPRVSEPTDTQYF
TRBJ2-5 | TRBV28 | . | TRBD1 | TGTGCCAGCAGGCAACAGGGGGTCGTGACCCAGTACTTC | CASRQQGVVTQYF
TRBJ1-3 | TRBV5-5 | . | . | TGTGCCAGCAGCGGGCAGTTACCTGGAAACACCATATATTTT | CASSGQLPGNTIYF
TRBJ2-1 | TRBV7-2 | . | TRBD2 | TGTGCCAGCAGCTTACCGCCGGGACTAGCGGGGCGGCGGGCCAATGAGCAGTTCTTC | CASSLPPGLAGRRANEQFF
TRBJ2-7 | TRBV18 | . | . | TGTGCCAGCTCACCGGAGGACGGCTTCTCCTACGAGCAGTACTTC | CASSPEDGFSYEQYF
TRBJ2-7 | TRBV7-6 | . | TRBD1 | TGTGCCAGCAGCTTTGTCCCTCTTACAGGGGGGAGCTCCTACGAGCAGTACTTC | CASSFVPLTGGSSYEQYF
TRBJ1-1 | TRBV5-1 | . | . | TGCGCCAGCATTGAGGCTGAAGCTTTCTTT | CASIEAEAFF
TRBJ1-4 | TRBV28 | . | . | TGTGCTTCCGGCTCGCGGGCGGCCAGGGGAAAACTGTTTTTT | CASGSRAARGKLFF
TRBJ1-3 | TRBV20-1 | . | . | TGCAGTGCTAGTAGGCAGGCCCCGACCTCTGGAAACACCATATATTTT | CSASRQAPTSGNTIYF
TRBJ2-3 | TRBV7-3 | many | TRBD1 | TGTGCCAGTAACAAGGGACAGGCCACAGATACGCAGTATTTT | CASNKGQATDTQYF
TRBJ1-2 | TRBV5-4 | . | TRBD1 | TGTGCCAGCAGCTTTGGACAGGGGGACTATGGCTACACCTTC | CASSFGQGDYGYTF
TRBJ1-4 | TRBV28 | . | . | TGTGCCAGCAGTTTGGGACACCTTAATGAAAAACTGTTTTTT | CASSLGHLNEKLFF
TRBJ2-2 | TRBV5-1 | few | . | TGCGCCAGCAGCCAGGGCCGGAACACCGGGGAGCTGTTTTTT | CASSQGRNTGELFF
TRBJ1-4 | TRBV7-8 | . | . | TGTGCCAGCAGCCACTCGAGGAGTAGACTGTTTTTT | CASSHSRSRLFF
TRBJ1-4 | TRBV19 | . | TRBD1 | TGTGCCAGCAAAACCGGGACAGGGGGCTTAAGTGAAAAACTGTTTTTT | CASKTGTGGLSEKLFF
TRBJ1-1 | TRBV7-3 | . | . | TGTGCCAGCAGCTCGGCAGGTCTTACTGAAGCTTTCTTT | CASSSAGLTEAFF
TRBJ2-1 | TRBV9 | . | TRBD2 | TGTGCCAGCAGCGTAGAACCAGCGGGAGGTACCTACAATGAGCAGTTCTTC | CASSVEPAGGTYNEQFF